The 4 T cell receptor beta chains presented below share a single source sample, sequenced in a study of early T cells in non-severe SARS-CoV-2 infection. TCRdb ran MiXCR on the 5' RACE reads and lists one entry per CDR3 protein. The sample lists 40,000 or so distinct CDR3 sequences, approximately 6% seen once, with 7.6% in the top ten. The sample comprised whole blood. These TCRs come from an adult who was a healthcare worker with PCR-confirmed SARS-CoV-2 infection or an uninfected control (not recorded which).

In its sample, this clonotype was seen many times. This rearrangement joins TRBV20-1 to TRBJ2-7, with 11 bases lining up with TRBD2. The V gene end was trimmed by 3 bases and the J gene end by 5 bases; junction bases not matched to a gene: 12. Germline CDR1 reads DFQATT; CDR2 reads SNEGSKA (reference sequence). CDR3 length: 16 amino acids. The CDR3 nucleotides are TGCAGTGCTAGGGAGGTACGACTAGCGGGATCCCACGAGCAGTACTTC. This encodes CSAREVRLAGSHEQYF.

Worth noting for this clonotype: This may arise from a read error, as a much more abundant clone is one base away. Without the conserved terminal phenylalanine or tryptophan, this CDR3 likely stems from a read error. The genes are TRBV27 and TRBJ2-3; TRBD1 agrees at 10 bases. Germline lookup yields CDR1 MNHEY and CDR2 SMNVEV (reference sequence). With V trimmed by 5 bases and J by 3 bases, 5 bases remained unmatched. The CDR3 is 15 residues long. The CDR3 coding sequence is TGTGCCAGCAGTAGACAGGGGGCTGGAACAGATACGCAGTATTTA. Amino acid sequence: CASSRQGAGTDTQYL.

This clonotype was seen repeatedly, ten times or more. The CDR3 sequence: CASSRGSLNTEAFF. The CDR3 DNA is TGTGCCAGCAGTCGGGGGTCCCTTAACACTGAAGCTTTCTTT. V gene TRBV7-2 combines with J gene TRBJ1-1; D perhaps matches TRBD1 (5 bases). The CDR3 runs to 14 residues. Germline values: CDR1 SGHTA, CDR2 FQGNSA. The V gene lost 6 bases and the J gene lost 2 bases, with 13 bases spanning the gap.

This clonotype occurred many times. This chain connects TRBV27 to TRBJ1-2, with 7 bases lining up with TRBD1. The germline CDR1 and CDR2 sequences are MNHEY and SMNVEV (reference sequence). The CDR3 is made up of 15 amino acids. The ends lost 3 bases at V and 4 bases at J; junction bases unmatched: 8. The CDR3 nucleotides are TGTGCCAGCAGTTTTAGGGGGTCAGGGGGCTATGGCTACACCTTC. It is translated as CASSFRGSGGYGYTF.